The sequence of this TCR beta chain was determined in a study of identical twins. A single record per CDR3 protein comes from TCRdb applying MiXCR to the 5' RACE reads. The top ten clones hold roughly 2% of a sample with under 250,000 distinct CDR3 sequences, 7.5% of them seen once. Findings of the study overall: Because invariant MAIT and iNKT cells could be present, zero-insertion analyses could be partly confounded. The study drew conclusions from cross-sectional statistical analysis, not from following the same donors.

Many counts were recorded for this clonotype. Its target is unknown. V was cut by 0 bases and J by 3 bases, with 12 bases left in between. The V gene's germline CDR1 is DFQATT and CDR2 SNEGSKA (reference sequence). This CDR3 has 15 amino acids. These data were likewise used in another study, on yellow fever vaccine responses in identical twins. That work adds: Reported findings indicate that twins' vaccine T cell responses seemed partially convergent, partially personalized.

The V call is TRBV20-1, the J call TRBJ2-1, with D perhaps matching TRBD1 (6 bases). This clonotype was obtained from a woman between 18 and 30 years old in good health. The specimen was memory (CD45RO+) T cells sorted from blood. The CDR3 is CSARDLQGYYNEQFF. The DNA of the CDR3 is TGCAGTGCTAGAGATCTACAGGGTTACTACAATGAGCAGTTCTTC.